Below, one TCR beta chain is given with its context. Its antigen is still unknown. The germline CDR1 and CDR2 sequences are LNHNV and YYDKDF (reference sequence). The CDR3 sequence is 15 residues long. The germline V and J ends were trimmed by 5 bases and 5 bases, with 18 bases remaining between them. These data are taken from a study of response to subunit inactivated influenza vaccine. Study-level results: After each seasonal influenza vaccination, few new T cells are recruited, the authors suggested.

TCRdb re-called the RT-PCR reads through MiXCR, storing one row per CDR3 protein. Altogether hundreds of thousands of distinct CDR3 sequences are present, 7.5% to 8.5% being singletons, with the ten largest covering 13%. This chain joins TRBV15 and TRBJ1-2; D unclear. The sequencing used PBMCs from blood, collected around 25 months after vaccination. The TCR was taken from a man between 50 and 69 years old who received an inactivated influenza vaccine. CDR3 DNA: TGTGCCACCAGCCGAACTTTGGAGGGCAGTTATGGCTACACCTTC. Its translation is CATSRTLEGSYGYTF.